The T cell receptor (beta chain) described here comes from a study of T cell responses to AZD1222 COVID-19 vaccine. Comments on this clone: Antigen unknown.

Sequencing was performed with immunoSEQ multiplex PCR; in TCRdb, only in-frame clones are kept and a portion is missing. The sample includes 190,000 or so clones, roughly nine tenths of them seen just once. Findings of the study overall: Vaccine-associated CD4 TCRs ranged over spike, dominating at 160-218 and 743-854.

This receptor was identified in an adult who received the AZD1222 COVID-19 vaccine. Sequencing was performed on peripheral blood, taken 28 days after the second AZD1222 dose.

The CDR3 region is CASSEALLVTLRETQYF. CDR3 in DNA: TGTGCCAGCAGTGAAGCGCTTCTTGTTACCCTCAGGGAGACCCAGTACTTC. The J gene is TRBJ2-5, the V gene TRBV2; D gene unclear. The CDR3 covers 17 residues. Per germline, CDR1 SNHLY and CDR2 FYNNEI. V lost 0 bases, J lost 5 bases, and 19 bases lay in between.